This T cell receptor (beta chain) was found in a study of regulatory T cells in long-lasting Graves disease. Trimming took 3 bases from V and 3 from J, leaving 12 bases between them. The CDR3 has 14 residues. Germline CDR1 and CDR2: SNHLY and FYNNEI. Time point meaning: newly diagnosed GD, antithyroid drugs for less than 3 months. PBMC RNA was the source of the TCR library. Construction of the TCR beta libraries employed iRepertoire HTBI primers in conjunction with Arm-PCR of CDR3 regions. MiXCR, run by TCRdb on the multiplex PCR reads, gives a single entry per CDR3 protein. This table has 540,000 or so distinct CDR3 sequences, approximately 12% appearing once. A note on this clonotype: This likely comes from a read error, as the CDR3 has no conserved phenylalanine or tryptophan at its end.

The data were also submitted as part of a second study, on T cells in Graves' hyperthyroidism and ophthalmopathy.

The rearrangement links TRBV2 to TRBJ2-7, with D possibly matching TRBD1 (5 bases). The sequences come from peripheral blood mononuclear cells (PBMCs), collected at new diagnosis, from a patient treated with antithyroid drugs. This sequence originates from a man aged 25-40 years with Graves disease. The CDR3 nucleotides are TGTGCCAGCAGTGAGGTAGAGACAGACTACGAGCAGTACTAC. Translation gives CASSEVETDYEQYY.